The T cell receptor beta chain under discussion was sequenced for a study of blood T cell repertoires in COVID-19. CDR3 size: 16 residues. Unmatched junction bases numbered 5, after V lost 4 bases and J lost 2 bases. CDR1 and CDR2 (germline): SGHKS, YYEKEE (reference sequence). Produced via immunoSEQ multiplex PCR; TCRdb's table is partial and in-frame only. The profile shows 450,000 or so clones, 85% to 90% of them singletons. The table lists this clone with a few counts. This TCR came from a man younger than 35 with COVID-19, enrolled during active disease. Sequencing used peripheral blood. J is TRBJ1-3 and V is TRBV5-5; 11 bases are a match to TRBD1. CDR3 residues: CASSQRTGGTGNTIYF. The CDR3 region has the DNA TGTGCCAGCAGCCAAAGGACAGGGGGCACTGGAAACACCATATATTTT.